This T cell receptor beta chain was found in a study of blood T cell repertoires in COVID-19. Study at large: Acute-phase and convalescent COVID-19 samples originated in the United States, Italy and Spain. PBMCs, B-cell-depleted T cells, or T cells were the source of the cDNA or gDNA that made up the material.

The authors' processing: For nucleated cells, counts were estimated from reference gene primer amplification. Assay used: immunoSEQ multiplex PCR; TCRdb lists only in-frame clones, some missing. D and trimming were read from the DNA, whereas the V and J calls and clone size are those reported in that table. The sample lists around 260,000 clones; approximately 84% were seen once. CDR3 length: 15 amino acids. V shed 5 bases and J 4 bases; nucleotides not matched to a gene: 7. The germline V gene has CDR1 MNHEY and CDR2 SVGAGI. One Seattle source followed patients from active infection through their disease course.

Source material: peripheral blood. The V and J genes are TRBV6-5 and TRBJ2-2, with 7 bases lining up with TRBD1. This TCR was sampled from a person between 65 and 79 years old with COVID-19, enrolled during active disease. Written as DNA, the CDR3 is TGTGCCAGCAGTACTGTTCAGGGGGTCACCGGGGAGCTGTTTTTT. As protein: CASSTVQGVTGELFF.